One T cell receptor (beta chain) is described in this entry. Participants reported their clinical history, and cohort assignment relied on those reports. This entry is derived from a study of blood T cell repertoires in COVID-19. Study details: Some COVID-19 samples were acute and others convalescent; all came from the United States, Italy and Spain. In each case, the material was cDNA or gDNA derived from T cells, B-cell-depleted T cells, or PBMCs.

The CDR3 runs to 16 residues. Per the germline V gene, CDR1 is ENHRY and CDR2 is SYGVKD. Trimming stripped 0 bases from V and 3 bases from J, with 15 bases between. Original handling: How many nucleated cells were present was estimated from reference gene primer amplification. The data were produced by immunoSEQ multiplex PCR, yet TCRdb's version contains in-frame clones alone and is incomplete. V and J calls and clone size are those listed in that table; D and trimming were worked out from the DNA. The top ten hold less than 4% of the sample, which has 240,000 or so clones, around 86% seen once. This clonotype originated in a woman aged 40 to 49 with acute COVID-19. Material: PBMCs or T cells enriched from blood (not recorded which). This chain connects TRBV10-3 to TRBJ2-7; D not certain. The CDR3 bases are TGTGCCATCAGTGAGTCGATGGGCCAGTGGGTCTACGAGCAGTACTTC. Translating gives CAISESMGQWVYEQYF.